This passage covers 27 T cell receptor beta chains from one sample sequenced in a study of T-cell reconstitution after alpha-beta-depleted transplantation in children. Preparation of the TCRbeta library involved a method that used unique molecular identifiers. TCRdb passed the PCR reads through MiXCR, listing each CDR3 protein once. In the table there are roughly 120,000 distinct CDR3 sequences, 10% of which are singletons. Sample: PBMCs from the stem cell graft donor, taken from the stem cell graft. Source of these receptors: a human donor who donated a stem cell graft to a child with acute lymphoblastic leukemia.

This clonotype was counted many times. This chain connects TRBV5-1 to TRBJ2-2; 12 bases are a match to TRBD2. With V trimmed by 3 bases and J by 1 base, 4 bases remained unmatched. CDR3 length equals 17 residues. CDR1 is SGHRS, CDR2 YFSETQ, per germline. The CDR3 spells CASSSGLAGLNTGELFF. For the CDR3, the DNA is TGCGCCAGCAGCTCGGGACTAGCGGGCCTGAACACCGGGGAGCTGTTTTTT.

This clonotype has a count of ten or more. The chain uses TRBV28 and TRBJ2-1; 8 bases map to TRBD1. The CDR3 runs to 16 residues. CDR1 and CDR2 from the germline V gene are MDHEN and SYDVKM. V shed 3 bases and J 4 bases; nucleotides not matched to a gene: 8. The CDR3 here is CASSFVDRGLYNEQFF. The CDR3 DNA reads TGTGCCAGCAGTTTTGTAGACAGGGGATTATACAATGAGCAGTTCTTC. Variable domain in full (rest from reference TRBV28 and TRBJ2-1): DVKVTQSSRYLVKRTGEKVFLECVQDMDHENMFWYRQDPGLGLRLIYFSYDVKMKEKGDIPEGYSVSREKKERFSLILESASTNQTSMYLCASSFVDRGLYNEQFFGPGTRLTVL.

This clonotype was seen many times. The gene calls are TRBV12-3 or TRBV12-4 and TRBJ2-2; 8 bases agree with TRBD1. After removal of 9 bases from V and 6 bases from J, the junction contained 6 bases not matched to a gene. This CDR3 is 13 amino acids long. CDR3 in amino acids: CASADREAGELFF. The CDR3 region has the DNA TGTGCCAGTGCGGACAGGGAGGCCGGGGAGCTGTTTTTT.

This clonotype was seen ten or more times. V and J are TRBV9 and TRBJ2-5; D call uncertain. The ends were cut back, 0 bases at V and 2 bases at J, with 8 bases in the middle. Germline V gives CDR1 SGDLS, CDR2 YYNGEE. This CDR3 spans 14 amino acids. The CDR3 reads CASSVADGQETQYF. For the CDR3, the DNA is TGTGCCAGCAGCGTAGCGGACGGGCAAGAGACCCAGTACTTC.

This clonotype was counted many times. As DNA, the CDR3 is TGTGCCAGCATGGCATTCGGTGATACGAGCAAAGTTACTAATGAAAAACTGTTTTTT. It specifies CASMAFGDTSKVTNEKLFF. The chain carries TRBV27 and TRBJ1-4, with unresolved D. This CDR3 has 19 residues. Germline V gene sequence: CDR1 MNHEY, CDR2 SMNVEV (reference sequence). The V end lost 7 bases, the J end lost 2 bases, and 26 bases lay between the germline ends.

This clonotype appeared many times. This chain uses TRBV14 with TRBJ1-5; 7 positions agree with TRBD1. Germline V gene data show CDR1 as SGHDN and CDR2 as FVKESK. The length of the CDR3 is 14 residues. Trimming took 5 bases from V and 4 from J; bases not matched to a gene: 5. CDR3 sequence reads: CASSAPGGNQPQHF. CDR3 nucleotides: TGTGCCAGCAGCGCACCAGGGGGAAATCAGCCCCAGCATTTT.

As concerns this clonotype: A read error may explain this, as a much larger clone is one base away. J is TRBJ2-7 and V is TRBV5-1; TRBD1 aligns across 12 bases. The germline V gene has CDR1 SGHRS and CDR2 YFSETQ. The CDR3 is made up of 18 amino acids. Trimming cost V 6 bases and J 0 bases; bases outside gene matches: 13. CDR3 sequence: CASTSSGTGGLSSYEQYF. Written as DNA, the CDR3 is TGCGCCAGCACCTCCTCCGGGACAGGGGGCCTCAGCTCCTACGAGCAGTACTTC.

This clonotype showed up many times. This sequence joins TRBV20-1 and TRBJ2-7, with a weak D call TRBD2 (6 bases). CDR1 and CDR2 (germline): DFQATT, SNEGSKA (reference sequence). V was cut by 1 base and J by 5 bases, with 9 bases left in between. This CDR3 comprises 12 residues. The CDR3 loop reads CSARARDHEQYF. DNA for the CDR3: TGCAGTGCTAGAGCGCGGGACCACGAGCAGTACTTC.

This clonotype occurred many times. The V call is TRBV7-2, the J call TRBJ2-1; TRBD2 aligns across 8 bases. The germline gives CDR1 SGHTA, CDR2 FQGNSA. Germline trimming cut 7 bases from V and 0 bases from J; bases unmatched to any gene: 11. The CDR3 is 17 amino acids. The CDR3 DNA reads as TGTGCCAGCACCGTTTGGCCTAGCGGGCACTCCTACAATGAGCAGTTCTTC. Residues: CASTVWPSGHSYNEQFF.

This clonotype occurred many times. The J gene is TRBJ2-7, the V gene TRBV20-1, with 11 bases lining up with TRBD1. The V and J ends lost 4 bases and 1 base, in that order; junction bases with no gene match: 3. This CDR3 spans 14 amino acids. Looked up from germline, CDR1 is DFQATT and CDR2 is SNEGSKA (reference sequence). The CDR3 DNA reads as TGCAGTGCTACCGGGACAGGGGGTTCCTACGAGCAGTACTTC. This gives the protein CSATGTGGSYEQYF.

At least ten counts were recorded for this clonotype. This chain's CDR3 is CASSLEGQGKRYEQYF. Written as DNA, the CDR3 is TGTGCCAGCAGTTTGGAAGGACAGGGGAAAAGGTACGAGCAGTACTTC. The rearrangement joins TRBV28 to TRBJ2-7; 9 bases line up with TRBD1. Unmatched junction bases numbered 10, after V lost 3 bases and J lost 4 bases. Germline values: CDR1 MDHEN, CDR2 SYDVKM. The CDR3 loop spans 16 amino acids.

V is TRBV28 and J is TRBJ2-3; the match to TRBD2 covers 9 bases. This CDR3 is built from 15 residues. CDR1 MDHEN and CDR2 SYDVKM come from the germline V gene. V shed 8 bases and J 4 bases; nucleotides not matched to a gene: 10. As DNA, the CDR3 is TGTGCCAGCTTCCTTAGCGGGAGTTTACCAGATACGCAGTATTTT. It translates to CASFLSGSLPDTQYF.

This clonotype was seen many times. The chain carries TRBV29-1 and TRBJ2-1; D is possibly TRBD1 (6 bases). The CDR3 is 14 residues long. The germline gives CDR1 SQVTM, CDR2 ANQGSEA. Trimming pared 4 bases from V and 6 bases from J, leaving 16 bases between. CDR3 in amino acids: CSVARPQGPNEQFF. The CDR3, as DNA: TGCAGCGTTGCGCGCCCCCAGGGGCCCAATGAGCAGTTCTTC.

The table lists this clonotype with a few counts. This chain connects TRBV28 to TRBJ2-7, with D perhaps TRBD1 or TRBD2 (5 bases each). Germline V gene sequence: CDR1 MDHEN, CDR2 SYDVKM. The CDR3 loop spans 15 amino acids. V was shortened by 2 bases and J by 3 bases, with 14 bases between the two germline ends. This CDR3 is CASSLNWDLVYEQYF. The CDR3 DNA reads TGTGCCAGCAGTTTAAATTGGGACCTTGTCTACGAGCAGTACTTC.

This clonotype appeared many times. The V gene is TRBV9, the J gene TRBJ2-3, with D perhaps matching TRBD2 (5 bases). Germline V lookup: CDR1 SGDLS, CDR2 YYNGEE. V dropped 3 bases and J dropped 1 base, with 12 bases sitting between them. The CDR3 is 15 residues long. The DNA for the CDR3 is TGTGCCAGCAGCGCATCCGGGATTCGCACAGATACGCAGTATTTT. Translated: CASSASGIRTDTQYF.

This clonotype came up many times. The chain is built from TRBV7-2 and TRBJ2-7; unclear D gene. Germline assignment: CDR1 SGHTA and CDR2 FQGNSA. The ends were cut back, 5 bases at V and 3 bases at J, with 14 bases in the middle. This CDR3 region has 14 residues. CDR3 amino acids: CASSPTLENYEQYF. The CDR3 DNA follows: TGTGCCAGCAGCCCAACCTTAGAGAACTACGAGCAGTACTTC.

The sample holds many counts of this clonotype. The chain couples TRBV7-8 to TRBJ2-4; 8 nucleotides align to TRBD2. Germline lookup yields CDR1 SGHVS and CDR2 FQNEAQ. V shed 5 bases and J 7 bases; nucleotides not matched to a gene: 13. The CDR3 sequence is 16 residues long. CDR3 protein: CASSLKATSAWNIQYF. DNA for the CDR3: TGTGCCAGCAGCCTCAAGGCGACTAGCGCCTGGAACATTCAGTACTTC. Supplemented by reference TRBV7-8 and TRBJ2-4, the full variable domain reads GAGVSQSPRYKVAKRGQDVALRCDPISGHVSLFWYQQALGQGPEFLTYFQNEAQLDKSGLPSDRFFAERPEGSVSTLKIQRTQQEDSAVYLCASSLKATSAWNIQYFGAGTRLSVL.

This clonotype was recorded many times. This rearrangement joins TRBV7-2 to TRBJ1-2; 9 nucleotides match TRBD1. CDR1 is SGHTA, CDR2 FQGNSA, per germline. The V and J ends lost 5 bases and 6 bases, in that order; junction bases with no gene match: 10. The CDR3 runs to 15 residues. CDR3 in DNA: TGTGCCAGCAGCCCCTGGACAGGGGAGTATAATGGCTACACCTTC. Its protein product is CASSPWTGEYNGYTF.

This clonotype was seen ten or more times. This chain uses TRBV12-3 or TRBV12-4 with TRBJ1-5; 8 nucleotides match TRBD1. The CDR3 is 15 residues long. The V and J ends lost 6 bases and 4 bases, in that order; junction bases with no gene match: 8. CDR3 sequence (DNA): TGTGCCAGCAGAAGACAGGGGAAGGTTAATCAGCCCCAGCATTTT. Residues: CASRRQGKVNQPQHF.

The V call is TRBV11-1, the J call TRBJ2-7; 14 bases map to TRBD2. J was trimmed by 3 bases and V by 1 base; bases with no gene match: 8. This CDR3 has 18 residues. The germline V gene encodes CDR1 SGHAT and CDR2 FQDESV (reference sequence). CDR3: CASSLGYGTSGSSYEQYF. As DNA, the CDR3 is TGTGCCAGCAGCTTAGGATACGGGACTAGCGGGAGTAGCTACGAGCAGTACTTC.

This clonotype was observed many times. The genes are TRBV9 and TRBJ2-3; D is undetermined. The germline gives CDR1 SGDLS, CDR2 YYNGEE. V was trimmed by 0 bases and J by 2 bases, leaving 19 bases between them. This CDR3 has 18 amino acids. CDR3 in DNA: TGTGCCAGCAGCGTAGTCGACTCGCTCGCCAACCCCACAGATACGCAGTATTTT. Translating gives CASSVVDSLANPTDTQYF.

The sample holds many counts of this clonotype. This chain connects TRBV4-2 to TRBJ2-7; no clear D gene. Germline-derived CDR1 and CDR2 are LGHNA and YNFKEQ. V lost 0 bases and J lost 5, with 5 bases in between. The CDR3 spans 12 residues. CDR3 amino acids: CASSQESHEQYF. Here the CDR3 DNA reads TGTGCCAGCAGCCAAGAATCCCACGAGCAGTACTTC.

In its sample, this clonotype was seen many times. As DNA, the CDR3 is TGTGCCAGCAGTGAACCGAACTTTAAGAAACTTGGACGGATTCTATATGGCTACACCTTC. The encoded protein is CASSEPNFKKLGRILYGYTF. The V and J genes are TRBV25-1 and TRBJ1-2; D call uncertain. This CDR3 is built from 20 residues. Trimming cost V 2 bases and J 5 bases, with 30 bases left between them. CDR1 MGHDK and CDR2 SYGVNS come from the germline V gene.

This chain connects TRBV19 to TRBJ2-3, with 11 bases identical to TRBD2. CDR1 is LNHDA, CDR2 SQIVND, per germline (reference sequence). The V and J ends lost 10 bases and 3 bases, in that order; junction bases with no gene match: 6. This CDR3 is 14 amino acids long. For the CDR3, the DNA is TGTGCCACCAGAACTAGCGGGGGAACAGATACGCAGTATTTT. It specifies CATRTSGGTDTQYF.

This clonotype was picked up many times. The V gene is TRBV5-1, the J gene TRBJ1-4; D is unresolved. Deletions cut 0 bases from V and 0 bases from J, with 6 bases between. This CDR3 comprises 15 residues. From germline, CDR1 is SGHRS and CDR2 YFSETQ. The CDR3 sequence is CASSLDGPTNEKLFF. The CDR3 coding sequence is TGCGCCAGCAGCTTGGACGGTCCAACTAATGAAAAACTGTTTTTT. Drawing the rest from reference TRBV5-1 and TRBJ1-4, the complete variable domain is KAGVTQTPRYLIKTRGQQVTLSCSPISGHRSVSWYQQTPGQGLQFLFEYFSETQRNKGNFPGRFSGRQFSNSRSEMNVSTLELGDSALYLCASSLDGPTNEKLFFGSGTQLSVL.

This clonotype was recorded many times. V usage is TRBV4-3 and J usage is TRBJ2-1; D is tentatively TRBD1 or TRBD2 (5 bases each). Trimming cost V 0 bases and J 8 bases, with 14 bases left between them. This CDR3 has 15 residues. Germline lookup yields CDR1 LGHNA and CDR2 YSLEER. In DNA, the CDR3 is TGCGCCAGCAGCCAAGATGTTGGCAGGGACGATGAGCAGTTCTTC. Protein sequence: CASSQDVGRDDEQFF.

This clonotype was counted many times. This chain links TRBV14 with TRBJ2-3; 10 bases agree with TRBD2. Losses at the gene ends were 0 bases for V and 4 bases for J; bases not matched to a gene: 4. This CDR3 spans 16 amino acids. The germline V gene encodes CDR1 SGHDN and CDR2 FVKESK. CDR3 in DNA: TGTGCCAGCAGCCAAGATTTCAGCGGGAGGGCAGATACGCAGTATTTT. Translated: CASSQDFSGRADTQYF.